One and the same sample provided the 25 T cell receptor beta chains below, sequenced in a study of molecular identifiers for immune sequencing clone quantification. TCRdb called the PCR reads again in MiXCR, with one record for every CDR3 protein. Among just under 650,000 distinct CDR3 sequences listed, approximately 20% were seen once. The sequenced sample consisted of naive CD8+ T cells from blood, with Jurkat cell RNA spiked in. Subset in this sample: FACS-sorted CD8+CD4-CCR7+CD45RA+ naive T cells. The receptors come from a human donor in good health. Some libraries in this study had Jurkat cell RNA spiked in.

Here the CDR3 DNA reads TGTGCCAGCAGCTCAAGGACGGGCGGGGGCTACAATGAGCAGTTCTTC. Encoded protein: CASSSRTGGGYNEQFF. The chain joins TRBV9 to TRBJ2-1; 7 bases line up with TRBD2. CDR1 is SGDLS and CDR2 is YYNGEE in the germline V gene. V shed 4 bases and J 3 bases; nucleotides not matched to a gene: 10. This CDR3 contains 16 residues.

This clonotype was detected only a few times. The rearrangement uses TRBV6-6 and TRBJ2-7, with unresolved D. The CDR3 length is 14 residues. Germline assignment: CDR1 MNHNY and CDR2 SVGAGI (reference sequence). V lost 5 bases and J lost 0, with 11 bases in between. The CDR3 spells CASSPDGFSYEQYF. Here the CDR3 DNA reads TGTGCCAGCAGTCCGGACGGATTCTCCTACGAGCAGTACTTC.

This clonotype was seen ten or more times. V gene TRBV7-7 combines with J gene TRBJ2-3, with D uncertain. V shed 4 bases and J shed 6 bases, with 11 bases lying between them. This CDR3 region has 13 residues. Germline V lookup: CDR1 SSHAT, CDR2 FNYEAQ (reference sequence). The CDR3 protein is CASSSKLFDTQYF. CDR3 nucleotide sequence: TGTGCCAGCAGCTCTAAATTGTTCGATACGCAGTATTTT.

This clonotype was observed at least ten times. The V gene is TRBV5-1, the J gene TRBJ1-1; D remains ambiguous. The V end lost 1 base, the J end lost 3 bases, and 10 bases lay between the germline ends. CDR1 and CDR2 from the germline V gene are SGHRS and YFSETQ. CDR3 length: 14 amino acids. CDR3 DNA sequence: TGCGCCAGCAGCTTGCCGGGAGAGTACACTGAAGCTTTCTTT. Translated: CASSLPGEYTEAFF.

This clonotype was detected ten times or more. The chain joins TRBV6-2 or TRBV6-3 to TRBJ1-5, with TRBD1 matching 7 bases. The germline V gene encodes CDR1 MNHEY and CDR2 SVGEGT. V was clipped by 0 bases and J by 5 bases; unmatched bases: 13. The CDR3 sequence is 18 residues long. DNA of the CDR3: TGTGCCAGCAGTTACTCTTTTCGGGTCAGACAGGGTGATCAGCCCCAGCATTTT. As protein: CASSYSFRVRQGDQPQHF.

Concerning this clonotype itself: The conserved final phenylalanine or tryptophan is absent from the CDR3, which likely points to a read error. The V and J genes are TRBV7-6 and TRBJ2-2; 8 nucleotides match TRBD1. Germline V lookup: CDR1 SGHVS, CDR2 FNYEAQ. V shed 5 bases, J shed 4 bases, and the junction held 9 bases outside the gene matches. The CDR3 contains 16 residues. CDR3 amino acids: CASSLRTGLGTGELFL. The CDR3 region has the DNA TGTGCCAGCAGCCTTAGGACAGGGTTGGGCACCGGGGAGCTGTTTTTA.

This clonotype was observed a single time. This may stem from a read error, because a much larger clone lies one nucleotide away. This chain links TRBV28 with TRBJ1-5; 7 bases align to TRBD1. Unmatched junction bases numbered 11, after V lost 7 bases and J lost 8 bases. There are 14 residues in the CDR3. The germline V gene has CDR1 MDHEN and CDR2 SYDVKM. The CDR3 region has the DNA TGTGCCAGCAAAAGGGGACAGTCGGGGGAGCCCCAGCATTTT. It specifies CASKRGQSGEPQHF.

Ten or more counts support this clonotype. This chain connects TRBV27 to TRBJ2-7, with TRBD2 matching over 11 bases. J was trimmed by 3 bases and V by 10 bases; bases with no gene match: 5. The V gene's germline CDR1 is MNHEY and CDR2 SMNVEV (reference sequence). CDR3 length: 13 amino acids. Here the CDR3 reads CAIVGLADYEQYF. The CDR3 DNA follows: TGTGCCATCGTGGGACTAGCGGACTACGAGCAGTACTTC.

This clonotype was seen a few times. The CDR3: CASTKMGQKNTGELFF. In DNA, the CDR3 is TGTGCCAGCACCAAAATGGGACAAAAGAACACCGGGGAGCTGTTTTTT. The chain links TRBV2 to TRBJ2-2; D might be TRBD1 (6 bases). From germline, CDR1 is SNHLY and CDR2 FYNNEI. The ends were cut back, 7 bases at V and 1 base at J, with 16 bases in the middle. The CDR3 sequence is 16 residues long.

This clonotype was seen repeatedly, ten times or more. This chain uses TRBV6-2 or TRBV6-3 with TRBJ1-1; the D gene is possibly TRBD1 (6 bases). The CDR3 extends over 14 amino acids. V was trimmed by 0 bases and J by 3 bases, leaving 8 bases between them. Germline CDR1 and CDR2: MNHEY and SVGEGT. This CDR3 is CASSYSGAYTEAFF. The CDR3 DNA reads TGTGCCAGCAGTTACTCGGGGGCTTACACTGAAGCTTTCTTT.

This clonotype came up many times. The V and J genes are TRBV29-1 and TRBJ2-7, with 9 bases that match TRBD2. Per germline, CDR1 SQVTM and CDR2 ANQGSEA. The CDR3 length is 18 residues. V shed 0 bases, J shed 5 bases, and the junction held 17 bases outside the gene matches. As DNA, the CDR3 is TGCAGCGTTGAAGATTGGCCGGACGGGACTAGCTTCGGCAACGAGCAGTACTTC. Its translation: CSVEDWPDGTSFGNEQYF.

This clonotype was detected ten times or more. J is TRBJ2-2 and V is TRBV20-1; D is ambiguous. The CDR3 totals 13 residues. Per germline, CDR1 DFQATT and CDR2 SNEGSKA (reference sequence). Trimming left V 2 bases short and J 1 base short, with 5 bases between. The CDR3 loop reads CSARRLNTGELFF. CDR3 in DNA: TGCAGTGCTAGAAGACTGAACACCGGGGAGCTGTTTTTT.

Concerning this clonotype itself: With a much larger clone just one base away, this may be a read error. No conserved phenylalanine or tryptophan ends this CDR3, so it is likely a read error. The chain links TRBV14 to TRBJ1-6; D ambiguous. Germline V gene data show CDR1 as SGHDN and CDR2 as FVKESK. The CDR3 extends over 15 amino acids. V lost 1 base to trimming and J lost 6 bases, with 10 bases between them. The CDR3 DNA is TGTGCCAGCAGCCAAGCCTTAGGGATTAATTCACCCCTCCACTCT. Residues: CASSQALGINSPLHS.

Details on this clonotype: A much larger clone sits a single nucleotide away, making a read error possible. CDR3 region: CAWSEAYEQYF. The CDR3 DNA reads as TGTGCCTGGAGTGAGGCCTACGAGCAGTACTTC. The chain recombines TRBV30 with TRBJ2-7; unclear D gene. Trimming pared 1 base from V and 2 bases from J, leaving 3 bases between. Per germline, CDR1 GTSNPN and CDR2 SVGIG (reference sequence). The CDR3 sequence is 11 residues long.

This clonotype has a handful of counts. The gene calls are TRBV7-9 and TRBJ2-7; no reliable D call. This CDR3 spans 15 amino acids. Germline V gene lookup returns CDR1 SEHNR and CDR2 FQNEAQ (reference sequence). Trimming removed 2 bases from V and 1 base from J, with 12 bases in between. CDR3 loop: CASSLIAHQSYEQYF. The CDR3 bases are TGTGCCAGCAGCTTAATCGCACACCAATCCTACGAGCAGTACTTC.

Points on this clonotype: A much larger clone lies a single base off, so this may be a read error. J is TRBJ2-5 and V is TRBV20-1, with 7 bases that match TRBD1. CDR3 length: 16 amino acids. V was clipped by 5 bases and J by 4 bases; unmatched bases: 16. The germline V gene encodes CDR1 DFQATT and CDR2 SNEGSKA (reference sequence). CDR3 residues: CSAGARSGQLGETQYF. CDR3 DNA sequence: TGCAGTGCTGGAGCCCGATCGGGACAGCTGGGAGAGACCCAGTACTTC.

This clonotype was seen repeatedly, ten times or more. CDR3 protein: CASRKEADEAFF. In DNA form, the CDR3 reads TGTGCCAGCAGGAAAGAGGCCGATGAAGCTTTCTTT. J is TRBJ1-1 and V is TRBV7-9, with D hard to call. V shed 6 bases and J shed 7 bases, with 12 bases lying between them. The germline gives CDR1 SEHNR, CDR2 FQNEAQ (reference sequence). The CDR3 runs 12 residues.

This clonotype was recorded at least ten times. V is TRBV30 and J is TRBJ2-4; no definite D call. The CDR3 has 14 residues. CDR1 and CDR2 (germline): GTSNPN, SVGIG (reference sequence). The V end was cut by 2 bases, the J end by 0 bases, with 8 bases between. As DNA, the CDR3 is TGTGCCTGGAGTCCAGACCTAGCCAAAAACATTCAGTACTTC. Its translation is CAWSPDLAKNIQYF. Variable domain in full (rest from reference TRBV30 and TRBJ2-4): SQTIHQWPATLVQPVGSPLSLECTVEGTSNPNLYWYRQAAGRGLQLLFYSVGIGQISSEVPQNLSASRPQDRQFILSSKKLLLSDSGFYLCAWSPDLAKNIQYFGAGTRLSVL.

The DNA of the CDR3 is TGTGCCAGTAGTATAGGAGGGGGGGAAGGTTACAATGAGCAGTTCTTC. This translates into CASSIGGGEGYNEQFF. This chain links TRBV19 with TRBJ2-1; a weak D match, TRBD2 (7 bases). V was shortened by 1 base and J by 4 bases, with 14 bases between the two germline ends. Looked up from germline, CDR1 is LNHDA and CDR2 is SQIVND (reference sequence). There are 16 residues in the CDR3.

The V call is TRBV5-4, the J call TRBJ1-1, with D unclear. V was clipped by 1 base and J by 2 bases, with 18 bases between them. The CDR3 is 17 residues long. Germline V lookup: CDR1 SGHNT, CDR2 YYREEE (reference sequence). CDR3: CASSLLGSGTENTEAFF. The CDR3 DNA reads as TGTGCCAGCAGCTTGTTAGGCTCGGGAACAGAAAACACTGAAGCTTTCTTT.

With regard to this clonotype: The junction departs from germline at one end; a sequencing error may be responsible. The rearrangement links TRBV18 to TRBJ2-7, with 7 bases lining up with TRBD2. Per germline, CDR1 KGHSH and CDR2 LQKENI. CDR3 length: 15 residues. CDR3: CAGSPPGSGGYEQYF. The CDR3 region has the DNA TGTGCCGGCTCACCACCCGGGTCGGGGGGCTACGAGCAGTACTTC.

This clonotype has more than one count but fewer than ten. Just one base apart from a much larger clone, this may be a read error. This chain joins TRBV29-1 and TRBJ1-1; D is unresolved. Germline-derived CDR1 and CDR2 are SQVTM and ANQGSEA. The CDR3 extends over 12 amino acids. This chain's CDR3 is CRVYQEGTEAFF. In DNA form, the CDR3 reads TGCCGCGTATACCAGGAGGGCACTGAAGCTTTCTTT.

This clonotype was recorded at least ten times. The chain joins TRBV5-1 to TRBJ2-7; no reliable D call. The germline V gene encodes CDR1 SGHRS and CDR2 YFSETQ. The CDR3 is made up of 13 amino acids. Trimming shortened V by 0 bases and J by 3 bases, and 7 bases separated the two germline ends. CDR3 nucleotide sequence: TGCGCCAGCAGCTTGGAGTTGGGCTACGAGCAGTACTTC. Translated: CASSLELGYEQYF.

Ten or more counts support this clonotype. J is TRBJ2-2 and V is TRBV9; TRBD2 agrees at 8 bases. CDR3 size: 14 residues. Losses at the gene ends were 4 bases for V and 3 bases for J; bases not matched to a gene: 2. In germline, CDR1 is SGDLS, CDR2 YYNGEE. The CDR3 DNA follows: TGTGCCAGCAGCCCGGGGGGGTACACCGGGGAGCTGTTTTTT. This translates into CASSPGGYTGELFF.

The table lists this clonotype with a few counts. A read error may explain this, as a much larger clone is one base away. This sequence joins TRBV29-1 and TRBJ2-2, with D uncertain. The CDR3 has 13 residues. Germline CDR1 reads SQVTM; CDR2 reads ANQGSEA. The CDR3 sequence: CNVEYRNTGELFF. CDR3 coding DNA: TGCAACGTTGAATACAGGAACACCGGGGAGCTGTTTTTT.